This TCR beta chain is from a study of CD8 T cells in ankylosing spondylitis. There are 13 residues in the CDR3. V shed 4 bases and J shed 8 bases, with 14 bases lying between them. Germline V lookup: CDR1 MDHEN, CDR2 SYDVKM. This clonotype was counted at least ten times. Via MiXCR, TCRdb re-called the 5' RACE reads, giving one row per CDR3 protein. Counted here are about 190,000 distinct CDR3 sequences, 10% to 15% occurring once; the ten biggest clones make up approximately 9.9%. The TCR sequence derives from a female donor with ankylosing spondylitis or in good health (not recorded which). J is TRBJ1-1 and V is TRBV28; tentative D call: TRBD1 (5 bases). Specimen: blood, either unsorted or a sorted T cell fraction (not recorded which). CDR3 protein: CASSSRGLAEAFF. The CDR3 DNA follows: TGTGCCAGCAGTTCCCGGGGCCTGGCCGAAGCTTTCTTT.